This TCR beta chain was documented in a study of shared clonotypes between healthy human individuals. Across the study: Researchers drew samples from two women and a few men aged 18 to 49. Overall study results and limits: The study found roughly 5.3% of naive CD4 clonotypes shared across four donors. What limited the represented genetic and exposure-history diversity was the small number of donors.

On this clone: Its antigen is unidentified. The same CDR3 is also encoded by other DNA sequences in this sample.

Authors' processing steps: Owing to the provision of junction-only sequences devoid of quality scores by immunoSEQ, filtering differed. TCRdb's copy holds only in-frame clones and misses some; the assay was immunoSEQ multiplex PCR. The V and J calls and clone size were taken over from that table, and D and trimming were inferred from the DNA. The table lists about 2.2 million clones, about 92% of them singletons. The CDR3 is made up of 15 amino acids. Germline CDR1 LGHNA, CDR2 YSLEER. Losses at the gene ends were 1 base for V and 4 bases for J; bases not matched to a gene: 2. CD45RO-negative CD8 cells positively selected for CCR7 made up the naive population, which excluded terminally differentiated effector memory CD45RA+ cells.

The sample consisted of naive CD8+ T cells from PBMCs. This rearrangement joins TRBV4-3 to TRBJ2-4, with TRBD1 matching over 9 bases. This TCR was recovered from a young man in good health. Some clones in this sample may be carry-over from other donors' samples. As DNA, the CDR3 is TGCGCCAGCAGCCAAGGGACAGGGGCTAAAAACATTCAGTACTTC. Translation: CASSQGTGAKNIQYF.